This TCR beta chain originates from a study of OX40 agonist ivuxolimab in advanced cancers. Germline V gene sequence: CDR1 SGHAT, CDR2 FQNNGV. V was clipped by 5 bases and J by 3 bases; unmatched bases: 4. This CDR3 spans 13 amino acids. Sequencing used immunoSEQ multiplex PCR; TCRdb keeps in-frame clones, though not all of them. This sample carries around 80,000 clones, 75% to 90% of them seen once, and the ten largest clones take approximately 2.3%. Material: CD4+ or CD8+ T cells sorted from blood, obtained in a trial of the OX40 agonist ivuxolimab. This TCR derives from an adult with an advanced solid tumor such as melanoma, head and neck, liver or kidney cancer. The V call is TRBV11-2, the J call TRBJ2-7; TRBD1 matches at 7 bases. DNA for the CDR3: TGTGCCAGCAGCCTCGGACAGGTCTACGAGCAGTACTTC. Protein product: CASSLGQVYEQYF.